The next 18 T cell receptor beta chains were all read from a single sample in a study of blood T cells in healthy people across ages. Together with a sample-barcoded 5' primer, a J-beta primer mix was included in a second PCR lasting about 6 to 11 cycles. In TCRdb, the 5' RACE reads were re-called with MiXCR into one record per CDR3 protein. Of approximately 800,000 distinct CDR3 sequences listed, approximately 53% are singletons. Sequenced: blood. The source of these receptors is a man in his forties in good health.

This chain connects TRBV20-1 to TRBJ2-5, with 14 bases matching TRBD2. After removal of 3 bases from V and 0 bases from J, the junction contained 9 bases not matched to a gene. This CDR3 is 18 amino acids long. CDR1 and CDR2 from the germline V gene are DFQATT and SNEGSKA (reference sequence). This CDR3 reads CSASNGLAGGPYQETQYF. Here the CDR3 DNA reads TGCAGTGCTAGTAACGGACTAGCGGGGGGACCGTACCAAGAGACCCAGTACTTC.

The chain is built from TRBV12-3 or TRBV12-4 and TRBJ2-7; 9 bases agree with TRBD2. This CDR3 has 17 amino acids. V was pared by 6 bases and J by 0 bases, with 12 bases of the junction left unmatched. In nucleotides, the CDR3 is TGTGCCAGCAGCCTTCGTACCCTAGCGGGGAGCTCCTACGAGCAGTACTTC. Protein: CASSLRTLAGSSYEQYF.

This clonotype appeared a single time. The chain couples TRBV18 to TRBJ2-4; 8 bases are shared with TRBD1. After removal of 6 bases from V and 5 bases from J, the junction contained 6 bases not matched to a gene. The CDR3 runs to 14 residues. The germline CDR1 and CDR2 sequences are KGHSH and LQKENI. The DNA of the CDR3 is TGTGCCAGCTCCCCGAAGGACAGGGAAAACATTCAGTACTTC. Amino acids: CASSPKDRENIQYF.

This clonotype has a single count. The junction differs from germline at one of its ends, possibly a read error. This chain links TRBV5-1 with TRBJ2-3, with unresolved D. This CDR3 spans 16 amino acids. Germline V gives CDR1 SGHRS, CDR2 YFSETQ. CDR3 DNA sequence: TGCGCCGGCAGCTTGGCAGGATCCGTTAGCACAGATACGCAGTATTTT. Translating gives CAGSLAGSVSTDTQYF. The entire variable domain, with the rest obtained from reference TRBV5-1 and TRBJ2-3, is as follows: KAGVTQTPRYLIKTRGQQVTLSCSPISGHRSVSWYQQTPGQGLQFLFEYFSETQRNKGNFPGRFSGRQFSNSRSEMNVSTLELGDSALYLCAGSLAGSVSTDTQYFGPGTRLTVL.

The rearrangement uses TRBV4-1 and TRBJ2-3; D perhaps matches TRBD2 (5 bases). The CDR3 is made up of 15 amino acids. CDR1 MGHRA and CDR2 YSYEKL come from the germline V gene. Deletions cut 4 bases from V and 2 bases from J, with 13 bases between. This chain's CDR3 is CASSPYQTITDTQYF. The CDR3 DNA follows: TGCGCCAGCAGCCCGTACCAGACTATCACAGATACGCAGTATTTT.

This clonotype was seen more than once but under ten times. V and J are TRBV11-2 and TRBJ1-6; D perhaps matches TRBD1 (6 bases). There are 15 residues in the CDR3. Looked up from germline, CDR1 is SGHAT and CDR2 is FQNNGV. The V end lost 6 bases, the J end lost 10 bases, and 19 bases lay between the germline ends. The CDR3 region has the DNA TGTGCCAGCAGTTGGACTGAGGGGGATGGCTCACCCCTCCACTTT. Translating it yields CASSWTEGDGSPLHF.

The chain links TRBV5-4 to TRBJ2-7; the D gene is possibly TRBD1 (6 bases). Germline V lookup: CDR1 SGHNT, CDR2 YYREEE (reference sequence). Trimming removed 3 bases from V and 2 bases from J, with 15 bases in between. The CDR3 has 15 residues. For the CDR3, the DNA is TGTGCCAGCAGCTGGGGTCTCGGACAGACCTACGAGCAGTACTTC. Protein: CASSWGLGQTYEQYF.

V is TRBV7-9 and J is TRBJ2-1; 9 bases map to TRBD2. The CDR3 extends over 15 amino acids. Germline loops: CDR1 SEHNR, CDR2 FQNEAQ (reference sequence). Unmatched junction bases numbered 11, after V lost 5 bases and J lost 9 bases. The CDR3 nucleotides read TGTGCCAGCAGCACTCGTGGCGGGGGGGCCAGTGAGCAGTTCTTC. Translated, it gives CASSTRGGGASEQFF.

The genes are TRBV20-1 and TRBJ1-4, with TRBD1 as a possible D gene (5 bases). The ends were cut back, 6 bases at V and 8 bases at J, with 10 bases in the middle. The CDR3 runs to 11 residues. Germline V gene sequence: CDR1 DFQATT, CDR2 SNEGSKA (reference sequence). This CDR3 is CSAGVDEKLFF. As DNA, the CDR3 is TGCAGTGCGGGGGTTGACGAAAAACTGTTTTTT.

The CDR3 DNA follows: TGTGCCACCAGTGATTTGAAGGGACAGGGAATTTCGGAGACCCAGTACTTC. The encoded protein is CATSDLKGQGISETQYF. This chain uses TRBV24-1 with TRBJ2-7, with 9 bases identical to TRBD1. With the DNA end fitting TRBJ2-5 better, the J assignment may be wrong. Germline V CDR1 and CDR2: KGHDR, SFDVKD. The CDR3 contains 17 residues.

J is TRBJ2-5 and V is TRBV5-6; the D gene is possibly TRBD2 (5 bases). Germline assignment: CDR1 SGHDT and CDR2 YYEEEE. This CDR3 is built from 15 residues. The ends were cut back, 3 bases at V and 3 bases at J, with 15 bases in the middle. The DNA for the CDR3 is TGTGCCAGCAGCTGGAGTCGACTACAGAAAGAGACCCAGTACTTC. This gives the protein CASSWSRLQKETQYF.

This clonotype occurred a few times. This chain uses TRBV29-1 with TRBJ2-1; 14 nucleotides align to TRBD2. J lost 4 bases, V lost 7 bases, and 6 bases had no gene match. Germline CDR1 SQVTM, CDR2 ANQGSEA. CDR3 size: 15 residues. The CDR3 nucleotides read TGCAGCGCCCAAGGGACTAGCGGGAGTTACAATGAGCAGTTCTTC. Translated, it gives CSAQGTSGSYNEQFF.

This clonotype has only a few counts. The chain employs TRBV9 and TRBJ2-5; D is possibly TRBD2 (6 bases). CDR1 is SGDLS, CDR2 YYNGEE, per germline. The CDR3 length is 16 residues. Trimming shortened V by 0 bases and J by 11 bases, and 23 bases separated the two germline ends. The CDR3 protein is CASSVGQEGPTREQYF. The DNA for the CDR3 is TGTGCCAGCAGCGTAGGCCAGGAGGGACCTACGAGGGAGCAGTACTTC.

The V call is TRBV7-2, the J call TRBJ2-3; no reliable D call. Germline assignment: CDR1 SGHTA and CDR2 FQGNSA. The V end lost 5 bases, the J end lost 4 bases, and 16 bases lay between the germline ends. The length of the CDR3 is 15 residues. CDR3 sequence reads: CASSPGSRRPDTQYF. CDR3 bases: TGTGCCAGCAGCCCCGGGTCTCGACGACCAGATACGCAGTATTTT.

CDR3 bases: TGTGCCAGCAGAGAGATAGCGGGAGCAGCCTACGAGCAGTACTTC. It is translated as CASREIAGAAYEQYF. This chain connects TRBV6-2 or TRBV6-3 to TRBJ2-7; TRBD2 matches 9 bases. The CDR3 contains 15 residues. The junction had 8 bases not matched to a gene; V was cut back by 6 bases and J by 2 bases. CDR1 MNHEY and CDR2 SVGEGT come from the germline V gene.

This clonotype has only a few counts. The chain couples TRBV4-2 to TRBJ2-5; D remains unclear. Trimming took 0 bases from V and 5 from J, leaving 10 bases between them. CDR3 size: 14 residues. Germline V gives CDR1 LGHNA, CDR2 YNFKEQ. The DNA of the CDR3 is TGTGCCAGCAGCCAAGACGCCACAGTCGAGACCCAGTACTTC. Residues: CASSQDATVETQYF.

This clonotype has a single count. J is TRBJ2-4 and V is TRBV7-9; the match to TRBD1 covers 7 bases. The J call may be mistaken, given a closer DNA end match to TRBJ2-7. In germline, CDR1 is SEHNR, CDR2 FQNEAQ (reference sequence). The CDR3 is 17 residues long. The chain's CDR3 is CASSSPSTEGASYEQYF. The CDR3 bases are TGTGCCAGCAGCTCCCCTTCGACCGAGGGGGCTTCCTACGAGCAGTACTTC.

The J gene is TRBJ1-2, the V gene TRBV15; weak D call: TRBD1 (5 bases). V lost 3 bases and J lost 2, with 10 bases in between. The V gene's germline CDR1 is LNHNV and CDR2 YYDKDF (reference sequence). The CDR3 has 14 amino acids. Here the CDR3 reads CATSSGAGNYGYTF. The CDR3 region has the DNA TGTGCCACCAGCAGTGGGGCAGGGAACTATGGCTACACCTTC.